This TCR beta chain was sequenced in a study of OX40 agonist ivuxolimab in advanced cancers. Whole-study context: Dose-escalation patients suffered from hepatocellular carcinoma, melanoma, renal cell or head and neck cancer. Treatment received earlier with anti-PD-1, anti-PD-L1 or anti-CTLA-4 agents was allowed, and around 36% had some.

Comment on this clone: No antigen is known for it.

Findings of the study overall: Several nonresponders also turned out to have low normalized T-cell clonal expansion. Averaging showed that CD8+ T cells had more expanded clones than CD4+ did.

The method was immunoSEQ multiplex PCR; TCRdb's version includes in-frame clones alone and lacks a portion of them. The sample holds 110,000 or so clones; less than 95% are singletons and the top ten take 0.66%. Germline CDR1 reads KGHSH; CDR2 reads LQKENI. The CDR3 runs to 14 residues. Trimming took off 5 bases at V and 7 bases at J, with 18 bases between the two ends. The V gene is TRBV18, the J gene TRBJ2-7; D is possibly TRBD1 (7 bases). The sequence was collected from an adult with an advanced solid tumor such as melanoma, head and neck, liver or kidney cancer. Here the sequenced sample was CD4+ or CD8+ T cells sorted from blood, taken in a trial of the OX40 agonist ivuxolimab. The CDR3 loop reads CASSRDSRESEQYF. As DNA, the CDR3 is TGTGCCAGCTCAAGGGACAGCCGGGAGAGTGAGCAGTACTTC.